The clone carrying this TCR beta chain was seen a handful of times. The conserved closing phenylalanine or tryptophan is absent in this CDR3, likely reflecting a read error. The researchers produced TCR beta cDNA from around 0.5 ug total RNA with a constant-region primer. Employing slightly modified ARM-PCR, three nested multiplex PCR rounds were run, and these gave rise to the TCR beta libraries. TRBV1-TRBV30 forward primers and a C-beta reverse primer were used in the first two PCR rounds, which each ran for about 11 cycles. TCRdb used MiXCR to reprocess the multiplex PCR reads, holding one entry per CDR3 protein. The sample has 30,000 to 40,000 distinct CDR3 sequences, less than 85% seen once; the top ten hold approximately 15%. Starting material for RNA and DNA co-extraction consisted of about 20-33 mg of unsorted bulk tissue. Patients in the cohort were treatment-naive and living with chronic HBV infection.

The CDR3 extends over 13 amino acids. Trimming took off 4 bases at V and 7 bases at J, with 11 bases between the two ends. The sample comes from a study of tumor-infiltrating lymphocytes in primary liver carcinoma. This chain links TRBV12-3 or TRBV12-4 with TRBJ1-5; the D is unclear. The receptor's source is a man aged 35-49 years with primary liver carcinoma and hepatitis B virus infection. Sequencing used liver tumor tissue from sampling region 4. Subset specified: tumor region T4, right-lateral pole. CDR3 nucleotides: TGTGCCAGCAGTTCGGGAGTGATACAGCCCCAGCATCTT. It is translated as CASSSGVIQPQHL.